These 22 T cell receptor beta chains originate from one sample sequenced in a study of control samples from healthy donors and cancer patients. The repertoire was sequenced with immunoSEQ multiplex PCR; TCRdb's copy has only in-frame clones and lacks some. This sample carries roughly 70,000 clones, roughly 84% of them seen once, and the ten largest clones take under 30%. The sequencing sample was made of blood. The source of these receptors is a man aged 45-60 years in good health.

The J gene is TRBJ2-7, the V gene TRBV5-5; the match to TRBD1 covers 7 bases. J gave up 0 bases and V 0 bases, and 6 bases lay outside the gene matches. CDR3 length: 16 amino acids. CDR1 is SGHKS, CDR2 YYEKEE, per germline (reference sequence). The CDR3 reads CASSLAAGGFSYEQYF. In nucleotides, the CDR3 is TGTGCCAGCAGCTTGGCGGCAGGGGGATTCTCCTACGAGCAGTACTTC.

The CDR3 DNA is TGTGCCAGCAGTTCCATTTCGGAGTATGGCTACACCTTC. The encoded protein is CASSSISEYGYTF. The chain joins TRBV6-2 or TRBV6-3 to TRBJ1-2; D call uncertain. This CDR3 comprises 13 residues. Germline V lookup: CDR1 MNHEY, CDR2 SVGEGT. Deletions cut 4 bases from V and 5 bases from J, with 11 bases between.

The rearrangement joins TRBV19 to TRBJ1-1; a weak D match, TRBD1 (5 bases). V was clipped by 4 bases and J by 1 base, with 7 bases between them. Germline V gene lookup returns CDR1 LNHDA and CDR2 SQIVND (reference sequence). The CDR3 has 13 residues. CDR3 nucleotide sequence: TGTGCCAGTAGTAGGGGGGGGAACACTGAAGCTTTCTTT. It encodes CASSRGGNTEAFF.

The J gene is TRBJ2-3, the V gene TRBV10-1; D gene uncertain. The ends were cut back, 0 bases at V and 3 bases at J, with 4 bases in the middle. The CDR3 loop spans 13 amino acids. Germline V CDR1 and CDR2: WNHNN, SYGVQD (reference sequence). CDR3 DNA: TGCGCCAGCAGTGAGTCGACGACAGATACGCAGTATTTT. It encodes CASSESTTDTQYF.

In its sample, this clone was seen a few times. CDR3 loop: CASSLRQGGADTQYF. In nucleotides, the CDR3 is TGTGCTAGTTCATTGAGGCAGGGGGGGGCAGATACGCAGTATTTT. The chain employs TRBV12-5 and TRBJ2-3; D possibly matches TRBD1 or TRBD2 (7 bases each). The V gene's germline CDR1 is LGHNT and CDR2 FRNRAP. V lost 8 bases and J 4 bases, leaving 19 bases between the germline ends. CDR3 length: 15 residues.

This clone appeared a few times. The chain links TRBV7-6 to TRBJ2-1; 10 bases fit TRBD2. The CDR3 extends over 20 amino acids. V lost 1 base, J lost 7 bases, and 19 bases stayed unmatched. Germline CDR1 and CDR2: SGHVS and FNYEAQ. The CDR3 sequence is CASSLVERTSGNLRGNEQFF. CDR3 nucleotide sequence: TGTGCCAGCAGCTTAGTTGAAAGGACTAGCGGCAATCTTAGGGGAAATGAGCAGTTCTTC.

V gene TRBV2 combines with J gene TRBJ1-2; D is uncertain. There are 13 residues in the CDR3. The V gene's germline CDR1 is SNHLY and CDR2 FYNNEI. Between the trimmed V and J ends, which lost 8 bases and 6 bases, there was a span of 16 bases. The DNA for the CDR3 is TGTGCCAGCCACCGGGGAAGTAAGGATGGCTACACCTTC. As protein: CASHRGSKDGYTF.

This rearrangement joins TRBV7-9 to TRBJ2-3; the D gene is possibly TRBD2 (5 bases). The V gene lost 6 bases and the J gene lost 4 bases, with 17 bases spanning the gap. The CDR3 runs 15 residues. CDR1 is SEHNR and CDR2 is FQNEAQ in the germline V gene (reference sequence). This chain's CDR3 is CASSSPGKSPDTQYF. The CDR3 DNA reads TGTGCCAGCAGTTCACCGGGAAAATCACCAGATACGCAGTATTTT.

The V and J genes are TRBV6-2 or TRBV6-3 and TRBJ2-7; D perhaps matches TRBD1 (6 bases). CDR3 length: 15 residues. CDR1 MNHEY and CDR2 SVGEGT come from the germline V gene. With 5 bases removed from V and 3 bases from J, the gap between germline ends came to 17 bases. CDR3: CASSTAFGQIYEQYF. The CDR3, as DNA: TGTGCCAGCAGTACTGCTTTTGGACAGATCTACGAGCAGTACTTC.

The chain uses TRBV19 and TRBJ1-1; 12 bases map to TRBD1. Germline V gene data show CDR1 as LNHDA and CDR2 as SQIVND (reference sequence). V was pared by 5 bases and J by 1 base, with 5 bases of the junction left unmatched. The CDR3 runs 16 residues. The CDR3 DNA reads as TGTGCCAGTAGTGGGACAGGGGGCGCCGGGAACACTGAAGCTTTCTTT. This encodes CASSGTGGAGNTEAFF.

This chain joins TRBV21-1 and TRBJ2-6; the table's D call of TRBD1 was not tested on the DNA. TRBV21-1 is a known pseudogene. The CDR3 covers 16 residues. CDR3 amino acids: CASSDPEGVGANVLTF. CDR3 DNA sequence: TGTGCCAGCAGCGACCCCGAGGGGGTAGGGGCCAACGTCCTGACTTTC.

Here the CDR3 DNA reads TGTGCCAGCAGCTTAAGGAGTAGATTGAACACTGAAGCTTTCTTT. Amino acid sequence: CASSLRSRLNTEAFF. The V call is TRBV11-3, the J call TRBJ1-1; D ambiguous. CDR1 is SGHNT, CDR2 YENEEA, per germline. V dropped 2 bases and J dropped 0 bases, with 10 bases sitting between them. This CDR3 spans 15 amino acids.

V is TRBV28 and J is TRBJ1-2, with unresolved D. Trimming removed 5 bases from V and 4 bases from J, with 8 bases in between. Germline-derived CDR1 and CDR2 are MDHEN and SYDVKM. This CDR3 is 12 amino acids long. DNA of the CDR3: TGTGCCAGCAGTCCCCCGGGCTATGGCTACACCTTC. It encodes CASSPPGYGYTF.

The CDR3: CAISEGEVYGYTF. CDR3 in DNA: TGTGCCATCAGTGAAGGAGAGGTATACGGCTACACCTTC. The rearrangement joins TRBV10-3 to TRBJ1-2; D is ambiguous. V was shortened by 3 bases and J by 8 bases, with 13 bases between the two germline ends. This CDR3 region has 13 residues. Looked up from germline, CDR1 is ENHRY and CDR2 is SYGVKD.

The chain couples TRBV6-5 to TRBJ2-5; a possible D gene is TRBD2 (6 bases). Trimming took 6 bases from V and 5 from J, leaving 19 bases between them. CDR1 and CDR2 from the germline V gene are MNHEY and SVGAGI. CDR3 length equals 15 residues. CDR3 residues: CASSKNGGMGETQYF. Here the CDR3 DNA reads TGTGCCAGCAGCAAAAACGGGGGAATGGGCGAGACCCAGTACTTC.

This chain joins TRBV11-2 and TRBJ1-3, with 8 bases that match TRBD1. Germline trimming cut 2 bases from V and 0 bases from J; bases unmatched to any gene: 6. The CDR3 is made up of 17 amino acids. Germline-derived CDR1 and CDR2 are SGHAT and FQNNGV. The CDR3 nucleotides read TGTGCCAGCAGCTTAAATGGACAGGGAATCTCTGGAAACACCATATATTTT. Translated, it gives CASSLNGQGISGNTIYF.

This clone was seen only once. The chain is built from TRBV3-1 (or the pseudogene TRBV3-2) and TRBJ2-5; 7 positions match TRBD1. The CDR3 sequence is 14 residues long. CDR1 and CDR2 from the germline V gene are LGHDT and YNNKEL (reference sequence). The V gene end was trimmed by 2 bases and the J gene end by 7 bases; junction bases not matched to a gene: 7. CDR3 sequence (DNA): TGTGCCAGCAGCCAATTAGAGGGGGCCGGGACCCAGTACTTC. Its protein product is CASSQLEGAGTQYF.

This chain links TRBV19 with TRBJ1-4; tentative D call: TRBD1 (5 bases). The CDR3 is made up of 13 amino acids. Germline V gene sequence: CDR1 LNHDA, CDR2 SQIVND (reference sequence). Trimming removed 1 base from V and 10 bases from J, with 10 bases in between. The CDR3 loop reads CASSIGGVGKLFF. The DNA of the CDR3 is TGTGCCAGTAGTATAGGAGGGGTAGGAAAACTGTTTTTT.

This clone was counted only a few times. The chain has TRBV7-8 and TRBJ2-3; D gene unclear. CDR1 and CDR2 from the germline V gene are SGHVS and FQNEAQ. V dropped 4 bases and J dropped 5 bases, with 16 bases sitting between them. The CDR3 contains 15 residues. The CDR3 loop reads CASSSIIVAQDTQYF. The CDR3 region has the DNA TGTGCCAGCAGCTCAATCATAGTGGCTCAAGATACGCAGTATTTT. The full variable domain, its missing parts supplied by reference TRBV7-8 and TRBJ2-3, is GAGVSQSPRYKVAKRGQDVALRCDPISGHVSLFWYQQALGQGPEFLTYFQNEAQLDKSGLPSDRFFAERPEGSVSTLKIQRTQQEDSAVYLCASSSIIVAQDTQYFGPGTRLTVL.

V is TRBV4-1 and J is TRBJ1-4, with 7 nucleotides matching TRBD1. The CDR3 totals 15 residues. V was clipped by 4 bases and J by 5 bases; unmatched bases: 7. Per germline, CDR1 MGHRA and CDR2 YSYEKL. This CDR3 reads CASSPGQSSNEKLFF. CDR3 in DNA: TGCGCCAGCAGCCCGGGACAGTCTTCCAATGAAAAACTGTTTTTT.

This sequence joins TRBV30 and TRBJ2-6, with D uncertain. The CDR3 has 14 amino acids. Trimming removed 5 bases from V and 0 bases from J, with 8 bases in between. Germline V lookup: CDR1 GTSNPN, CDR2 SVGIG (reference sequence). CDR3 coding DNA: TGTGCCTGGTCAGAATACTCTGGGGCCAACGTCCTGACTTTC. Translation: CAWSEYSGANVLTF.

The rearrangement uses TRBV19 and TRBJ2-1; D remains unclear. Per the germline V gene, CDR1 is LNHDA and CDR2 is SQIVND (reference sequence). Trimming removed 5 bases from V and 6 bases from J, with 14 bases in between. This CDR3 comprises 14 residues. The CDR3 DNA reads as TGTGCCAGTAGTGCGCAGACTTCGATCAATGAGCAGTTCTTC. Encoded protein: CASSAQTSINEQFF. The variable domain in full, completed from reference TRBV19 and TRBJ2-1, reads DGGITQSPKYLFRKEGQNVTLSCEQNLNHDAMYWYRQDPGQGLRLIYYSQIVNDFQKGDIAEGYSVSREKKESFPLTVTSAQKNPTAFYLCASSAQTSINEQFFGPGTRLTVL.